The source of this TCR beta chain is a study of radiotherapy plus CTLA-4 blockade in lung cancer. Ten or more counts support this clone. V lost 4 bases to trimming and J lost 3 bases, with 10 bases between them. The CDR3 has 14 amino acids. Per the germline V gene, CDR1 is MNHEY and CDR2 is SVGAGI. Only in-frame clones appear in the TCRdb table, and some are missing; sequencing was by immunoSEQ multiplex PCR. The sample records under 90,000 clones, about two thirds being singletons. The V gene is TRBV6-5, the J gene TRBJ1-5, with unresolved D. This receptor was obtained from a human donor with non-small cell lung cancer that progressed on radiotherapy plus ipilimumab. The material sequenced was peripheral blood, taken from a patient treated with radiotherapy plus ipilimumab. The chain's CDR3 is CASSWVGSNQPQHF. The CDR3 nucleotides read TGTGCCAGCAGTTGGGTCGGTTCCAATCAGCCCCAGCATTTT.